This TCR beta chain derives from a study of vaccination and CD4 T cells after COVID-19. Sample treatment: roughly 10-day PBMC culture with coronavirus spike peptide pools or control peptides (ViraFEST assay). Cultured CD4+ T-cell DNA underwent Oncomine TCR Beta short-read sequencing. Via MiXCR, TCRdb re-called the PCR reads, giving one row per CDR3 protein. The sample lists 9,500 to 15,000 distinct CDR3 sequences, 30% to 40% occurring once. Turning to this clonotype: No antigen is known for it.

Sequenced here: CD4+ T cells from blood, cultured in vitro, sampled after SARS-CoV-2 vaccination. The clonotype originates from a human donor who had recovered from COVID-19.

The CDR3 nucleotides are TGTGCCAGCAGCTTCGCAGGGACCAGGAACACTGAAGCTTTCTTT. This gives the protein CASSFAGTRNTEAFF. The chain employs TRBV11-2 and TRBJ1-1; possible D gene TRBD1, 5 bases. CDR1 is SGHAT, CDR2 FQNNGV, per germline. Between the trimmed V and J ends, which lost 3 bases and 1 base, there was a span of 12 bases. The CDR3 is made up of 15 amino acids.